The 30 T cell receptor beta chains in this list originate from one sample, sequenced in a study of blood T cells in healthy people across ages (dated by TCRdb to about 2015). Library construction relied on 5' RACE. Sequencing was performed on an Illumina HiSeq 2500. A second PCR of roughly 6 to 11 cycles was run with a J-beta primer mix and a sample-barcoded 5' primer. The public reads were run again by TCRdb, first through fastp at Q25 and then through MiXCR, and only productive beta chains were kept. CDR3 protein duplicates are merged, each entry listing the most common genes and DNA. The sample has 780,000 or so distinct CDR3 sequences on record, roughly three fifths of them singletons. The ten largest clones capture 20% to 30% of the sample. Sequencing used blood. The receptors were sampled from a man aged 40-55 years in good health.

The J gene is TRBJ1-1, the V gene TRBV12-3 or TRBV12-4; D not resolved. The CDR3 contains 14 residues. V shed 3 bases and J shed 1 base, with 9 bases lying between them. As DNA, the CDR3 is TGTGCCAGCAGTTTTGACCTCGGGAACACTGAAGCTTTCTTT. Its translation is CASSFDLGNTEAFF.

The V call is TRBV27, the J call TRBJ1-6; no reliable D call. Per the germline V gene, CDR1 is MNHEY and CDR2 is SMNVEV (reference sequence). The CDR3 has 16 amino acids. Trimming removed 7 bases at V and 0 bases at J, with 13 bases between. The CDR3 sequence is CASTQEPSSYNSPLHF. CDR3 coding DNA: TGTGCCAGCACCCAAGAACCCAGCTCCTATAATTCACCCCTCCACTTT.

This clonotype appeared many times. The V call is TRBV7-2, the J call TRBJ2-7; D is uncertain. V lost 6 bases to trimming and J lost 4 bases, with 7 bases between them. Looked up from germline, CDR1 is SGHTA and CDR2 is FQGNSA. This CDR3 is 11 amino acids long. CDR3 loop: CASSFRYEQYF. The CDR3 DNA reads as TGTGCCAGCAGTTTCCGGTACGAGCAGTACTTC.

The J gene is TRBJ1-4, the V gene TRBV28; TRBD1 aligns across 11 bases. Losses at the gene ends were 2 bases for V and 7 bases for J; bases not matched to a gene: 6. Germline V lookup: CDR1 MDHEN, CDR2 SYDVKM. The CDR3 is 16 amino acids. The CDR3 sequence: CASSLLGQGAFEKLFF. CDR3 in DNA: TGTGCCAGCAGTTTACTCGGACAGGGGGCTTTTGAAAAACTGTTTTTT.

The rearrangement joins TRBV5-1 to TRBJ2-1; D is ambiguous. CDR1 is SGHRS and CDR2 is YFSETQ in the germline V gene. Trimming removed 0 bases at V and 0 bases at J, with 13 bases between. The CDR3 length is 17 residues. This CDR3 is CASSLVRVGNSYNEQFF. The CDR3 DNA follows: TGCGCCAGCAGCTTGGTTCGTGTAGGTAACTCCTACAATGAGCAGTTCTTC. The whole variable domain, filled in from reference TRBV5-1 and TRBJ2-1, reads KAGVTQTPRYLIKTRGQQVTLSCSPISGHRSVSWYQQTPGQGLQFLFEYFSETQRNKGNFPGRFSGRQFSNSRSEMNVSTLELGDSALYLCASSLVRVGNSYNEQFFGPGTRLTVL.

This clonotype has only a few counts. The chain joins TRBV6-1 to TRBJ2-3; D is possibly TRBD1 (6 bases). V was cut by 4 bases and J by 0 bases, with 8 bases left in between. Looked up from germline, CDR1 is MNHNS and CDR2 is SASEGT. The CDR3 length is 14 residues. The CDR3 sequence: CASSGRGSTDTQYF. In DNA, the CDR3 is TGTGCCAGCAGTGGCAGGGGCAGCACAGATACGCAGTATTTT.

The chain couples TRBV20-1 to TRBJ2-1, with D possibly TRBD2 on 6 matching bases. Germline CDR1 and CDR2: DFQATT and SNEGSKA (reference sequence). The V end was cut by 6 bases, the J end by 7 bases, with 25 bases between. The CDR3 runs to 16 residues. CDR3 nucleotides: TGCAGTGCGCCTAGATGGGGGGAACGCACACGGAATGAGCAGTTCTTC. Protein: CSAPRWGERTRNEQFF.

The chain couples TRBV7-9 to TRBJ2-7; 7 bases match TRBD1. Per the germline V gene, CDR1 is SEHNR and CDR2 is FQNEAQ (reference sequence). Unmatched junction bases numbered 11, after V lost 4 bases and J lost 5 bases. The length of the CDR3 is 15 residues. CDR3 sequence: CASSSSQGEIDEQYF. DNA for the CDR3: TGTGCCAGCAGCTCCTCGCAGGGGGAAATCGACGAGCAGTACTTC.

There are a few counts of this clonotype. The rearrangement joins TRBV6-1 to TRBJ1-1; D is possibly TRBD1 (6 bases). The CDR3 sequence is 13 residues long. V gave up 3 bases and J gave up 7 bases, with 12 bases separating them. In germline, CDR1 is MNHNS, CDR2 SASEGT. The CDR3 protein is CASSDQGRGEAFF. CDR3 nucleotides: TGTGCCAGCAGTGATCAGGGGCGAGGTGAAGCTTTCTTT.

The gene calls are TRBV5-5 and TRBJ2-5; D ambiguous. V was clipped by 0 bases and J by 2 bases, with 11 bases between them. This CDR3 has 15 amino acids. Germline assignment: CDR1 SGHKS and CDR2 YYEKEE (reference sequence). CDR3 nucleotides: TGTGCCAGCAGCTTGGAGGCAGCCCTTCAAGAGACCCAGTACTTC. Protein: CASSLEAALQETQYF.

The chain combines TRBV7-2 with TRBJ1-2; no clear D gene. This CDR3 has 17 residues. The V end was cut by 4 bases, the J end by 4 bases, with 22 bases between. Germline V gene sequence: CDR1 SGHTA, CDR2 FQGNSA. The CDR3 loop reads CASSSSTGYTTSYGYTF. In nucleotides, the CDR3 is TGTGCCAGCAGCTCCTCAACGGGATATACAACGAGCTATGGCTACACCTTC.

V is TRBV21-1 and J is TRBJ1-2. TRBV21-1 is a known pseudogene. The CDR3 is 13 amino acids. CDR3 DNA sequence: TGTGCCAGCAGCAATTCGGGTTTCTATGGCTACACCTTC. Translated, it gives CASSNSGFYGYTF.

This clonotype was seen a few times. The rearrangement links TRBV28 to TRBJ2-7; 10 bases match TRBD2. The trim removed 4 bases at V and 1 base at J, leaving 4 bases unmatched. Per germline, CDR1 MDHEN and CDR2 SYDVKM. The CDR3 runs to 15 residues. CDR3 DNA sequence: TGTGCCAGCAGTTCGCCACTAGCGGGGTCCTACGAGCAGTACTTC. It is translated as CASSSPLAGSYEQYF.

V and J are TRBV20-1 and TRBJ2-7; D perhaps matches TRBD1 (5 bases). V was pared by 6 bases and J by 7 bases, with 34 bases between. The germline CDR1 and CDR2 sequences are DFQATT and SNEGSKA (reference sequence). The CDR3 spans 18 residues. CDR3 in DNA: TGCAGTGCACCAAAGAGATCCAGGGCCTCCCACTCCTACAATGAGCAGTACTTC. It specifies CSAPKRSRASHSYNEQYF.

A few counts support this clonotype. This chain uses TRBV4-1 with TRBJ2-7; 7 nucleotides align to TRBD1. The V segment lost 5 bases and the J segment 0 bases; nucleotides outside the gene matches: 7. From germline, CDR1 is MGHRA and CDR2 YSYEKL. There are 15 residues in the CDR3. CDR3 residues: CASSFRTGHSYEQYF. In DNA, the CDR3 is TGCGCCAGCAGCTTTCGGACAGGCCACTCCTACGAGCAGTACTTC.

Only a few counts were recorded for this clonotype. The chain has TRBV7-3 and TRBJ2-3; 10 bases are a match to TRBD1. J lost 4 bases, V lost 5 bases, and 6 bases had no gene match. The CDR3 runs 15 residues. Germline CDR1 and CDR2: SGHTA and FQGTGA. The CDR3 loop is CASSRDRGVSDTQYF. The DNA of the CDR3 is TGTGCCAGCAGCCGGGACAGGGGTGTATCAGATACGCAGTATTTT. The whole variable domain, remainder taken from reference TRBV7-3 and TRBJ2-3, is GAGVSQTPSNKVTEKGKYVELRCDPISGHTALYWYRQSLGQGPEFLIYFQGTGAADDSGLPNDRFFAVRPEGSVSTLKIQRTERGDSAVYLCASSRDRGVSDTQYFGPGTRLTVL.

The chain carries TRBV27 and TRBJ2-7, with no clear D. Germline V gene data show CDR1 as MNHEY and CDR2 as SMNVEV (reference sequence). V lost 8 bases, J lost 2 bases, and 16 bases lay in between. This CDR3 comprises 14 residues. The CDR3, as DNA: TGTGCCAGCCTCAGGAAGGCTCCTACCTACGAGCAGTACTTC. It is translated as CASLRKAPTYEQYF.

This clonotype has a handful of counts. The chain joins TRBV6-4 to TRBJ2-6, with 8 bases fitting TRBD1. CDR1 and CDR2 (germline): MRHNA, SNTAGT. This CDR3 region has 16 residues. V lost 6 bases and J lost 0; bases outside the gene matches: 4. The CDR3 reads CASSRDRSSGANVLTF. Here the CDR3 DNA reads TGTGCCAGCAGCCGGGACAGGAGCTCTGGGGCCAACGTCCTGACTTTC.

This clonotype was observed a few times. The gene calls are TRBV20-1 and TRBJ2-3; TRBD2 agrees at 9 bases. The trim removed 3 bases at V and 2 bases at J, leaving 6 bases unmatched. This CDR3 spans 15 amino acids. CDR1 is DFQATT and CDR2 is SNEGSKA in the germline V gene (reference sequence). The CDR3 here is CSASPTSGFTDTQYF. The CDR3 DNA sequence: TGCAGTGCTAGCCCGACTAGCGGTTTCACAGATACGCAGTATTTT.

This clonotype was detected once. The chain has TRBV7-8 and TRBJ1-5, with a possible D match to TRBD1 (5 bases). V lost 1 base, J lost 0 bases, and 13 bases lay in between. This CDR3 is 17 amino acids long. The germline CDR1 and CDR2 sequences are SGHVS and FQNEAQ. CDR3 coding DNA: TGTGCCAGCAGCTTAGTGTCTCGGGGGAATAGCAATCAGCCCCAGCATTTT. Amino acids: CASSLVSRGNSNQPQHF.

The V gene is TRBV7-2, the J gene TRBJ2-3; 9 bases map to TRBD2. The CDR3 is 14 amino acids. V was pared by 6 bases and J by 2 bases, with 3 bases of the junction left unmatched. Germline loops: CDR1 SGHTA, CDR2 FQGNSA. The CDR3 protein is CASRAGGSTDTQYF. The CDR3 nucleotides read TGTGCCAGCAGAGCGGGAGGATCCACAGATACGCAGTATTTT. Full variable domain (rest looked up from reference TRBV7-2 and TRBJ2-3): GAGVSQSPSNKVTEKGKDVELRCDPISGHTALYWYRQSLGQGLEFLIYFQGNSAPDKSGLPSDRFSAERTGGSVSTLTIQRTQQEDSAVYLCASRAGGSTDTQYFGPGTRLTVL.

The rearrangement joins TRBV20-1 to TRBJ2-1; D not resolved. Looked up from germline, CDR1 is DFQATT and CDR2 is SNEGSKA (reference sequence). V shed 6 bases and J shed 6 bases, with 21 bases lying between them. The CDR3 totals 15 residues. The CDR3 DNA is TGCAGTGCAGCACGAATGGCCCAGTTTTCCAATGAGCAGTTCTTC. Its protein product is CSAARMAQFSNEQFF.

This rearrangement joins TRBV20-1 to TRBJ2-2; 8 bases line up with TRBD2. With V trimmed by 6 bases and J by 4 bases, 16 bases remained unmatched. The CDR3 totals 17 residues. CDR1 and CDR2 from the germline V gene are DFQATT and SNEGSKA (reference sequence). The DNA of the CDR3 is TGCAGTGCCACGGGACTAGTGGGAGGAGGGAGCACCGGGGAGCTGTTTTTT. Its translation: CSATGLVGGGSTGELFF.

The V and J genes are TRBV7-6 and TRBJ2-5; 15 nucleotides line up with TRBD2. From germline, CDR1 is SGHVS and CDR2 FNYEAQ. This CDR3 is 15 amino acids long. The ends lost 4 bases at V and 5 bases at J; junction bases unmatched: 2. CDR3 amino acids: CASSWGTSGGETQYF. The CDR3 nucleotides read TGTGCCAGCAGCTGGGGGACTAGCGGGGGGGAGACCCAGTACTTC.

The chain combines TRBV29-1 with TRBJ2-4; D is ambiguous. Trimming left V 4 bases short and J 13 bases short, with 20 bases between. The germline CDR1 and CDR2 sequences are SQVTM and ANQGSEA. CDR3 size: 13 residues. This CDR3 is CSVAQNEVKEQYF. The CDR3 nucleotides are TGCAGCGTTGCCCAAAATGAGGTCAAGGAGCAGTACTTC. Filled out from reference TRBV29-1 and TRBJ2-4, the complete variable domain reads SAVISQKPSRDICQRGTSLTIQCQVDSQVTMMFWYRQQPGQSLTLIATANQGSEATYESGFVIDKFPISRPNLTFSTLTVSNMSPEDSSIYLCSVAQNEVKEQYFGAGTRLSVL.

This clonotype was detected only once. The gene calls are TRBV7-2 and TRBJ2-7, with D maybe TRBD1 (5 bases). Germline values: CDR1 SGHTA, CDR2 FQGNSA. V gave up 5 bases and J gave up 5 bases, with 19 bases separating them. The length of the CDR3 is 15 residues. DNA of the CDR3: TGTGCCAGCAGCGTAGTTGCAGGGCGGCCTCACGAGCAGTACTTC. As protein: CASSVVAGRPHEQYF.

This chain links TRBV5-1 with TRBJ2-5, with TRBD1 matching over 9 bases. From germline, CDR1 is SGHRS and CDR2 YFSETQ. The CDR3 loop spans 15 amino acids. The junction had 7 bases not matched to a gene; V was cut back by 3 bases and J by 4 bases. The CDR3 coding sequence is TGCGCCAGCAGCTCGCCGGGACAGGGAACAGAGACCCAGTACTTC. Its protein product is CASSSPGQGTETQYF.

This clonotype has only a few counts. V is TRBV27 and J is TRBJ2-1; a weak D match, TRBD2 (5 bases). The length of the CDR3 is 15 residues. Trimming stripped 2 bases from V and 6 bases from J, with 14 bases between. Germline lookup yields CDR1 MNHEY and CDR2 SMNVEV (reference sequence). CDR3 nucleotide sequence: TGTGCCAGCAGTTTAGGGTACCGGACTGGCAATGAGCAGTTCTTC. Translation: CASSLGYRTGNEQFF.

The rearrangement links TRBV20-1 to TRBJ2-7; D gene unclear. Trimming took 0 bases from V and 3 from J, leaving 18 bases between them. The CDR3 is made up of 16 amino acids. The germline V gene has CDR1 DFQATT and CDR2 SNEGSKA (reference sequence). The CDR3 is CSARDSRAGSVYEQYF. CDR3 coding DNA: TGCAGTGCTAGAGACAGTAGAGCTGGCTCAGTCTACGAGCAGTACTTC.

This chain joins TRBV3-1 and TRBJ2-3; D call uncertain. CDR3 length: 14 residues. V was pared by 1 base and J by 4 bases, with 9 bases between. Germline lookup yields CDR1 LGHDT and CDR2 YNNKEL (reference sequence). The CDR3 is CASSQGPPADTQYF. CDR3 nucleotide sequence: TGTGCCAGCAGCCAAGGCCCCCCGGCAGATACGCAGTATTTT.